A single sample is the source of the 16 T cell receptor beta chains below, sequenced in a study of blood T cell repertoires in COVID-19 (dated by TCRdb to 2018 to 2021). Library creation used the immunoSEQ multiplex PCR assay. Drawn from immuneACCESS, this table holds only the in-frame rearrangements with V and J called that TCRdb kept. Clones are partly lost; checked studies trace under half to an unresolved V gene and leave the rest unexplained. The sample contains about 250,000 clones, just over 85% of them found a single time. Of the sample, about 14% falls within the top ten clones. Sequencing input: PBMCs or T cells enriched from blood (not recorded which). The origin of the receptors is a man between 18 and 35 years old who had recovered from COVID-19.

This sequence joins TRBV7-9 and TRBJ2-6; maybe TRBD1 (6 bases). The V end lost 5 bases, the J end lost 2 bases, and 7 bases lay between the germline ends. Germline CDR1 is SEHNR and CDR2 is FQNEAQ (reference sequence). The CDR3 runs to 14 residues. CDR3 DNA sequence: TGTGCCAGCAGCCGACAGGCTGGGGCCAACGTCCTGACTTTC. Translated: CASSRQAGANVLTF.

The chain couples TRBV7-8 to TRBJ1-2; 8 nucleotides match TRBD1. The CDR3 consists of 15 residues. The germline V gene encodes CDR1 SGHVS and CDR2 FQNEAQ. Trimming cost V 3 bases and J 5 bases; bases outside gene matches: 8. The CDR3 bases are TGTGCCAGCAGCTTCGGACAGGGAACGGGGTATGGCTACACCTTC. Its translation: CASSFGQGTGYGYTF.

This clone was observed a handful of times. The chain uses TRBV28 and TRBJ1-2; maybe TRBD1 (5 bases). The V end lost 6 bases, the J end lost 4 bases, and 12 bases lay between the germline ends. Per the germline V gene, CDR1 is MDHEN and CDR2 is SYDVKM. The CDR3 extends over 13 amino acids. As DNA, the CDR3 is TGTGCCAGCAGAACCGGGGGGGGCTATGGCTACACCTTC. This gives the protein CASRTGGGYGYTF.

V usage is TRBV30 and J usage is TRBJ1-2; D unresolved. The CDR3 has 13 amino acids. Germline CDR1 GTSNPN, CDR2 SVGIG (reference sequence). V was trimmed by 1 base and J by 3 bases, leaving 9 bases between them. CDR3 DNA: TGTGCCTGGAGTGCCGCAGGCTACTATGGCTACACCTTC. Encoded protein: CAWSAAGYYGYTF. The full variable domain, rest sourced from reference TRBV30 and TRBJ1-2, is SQTIHQWPATLVQPVGSPLSLECTVEGTSNPNLYWYRQAAGRGLQLLFYSVGIGQISSEVPQNLSASRPQDRQFILSSKKLLLSDSGFYLCAWSAAGYYGYTFGSGTRLTVV.

The chain joins TRBV18 to TRBJ1-3, with D perhaps TRBD1 (5 bases). Germline values: CDR1 KGHSH, CDR2 LQKENI. V was shortened by 2 bases and J by 0 bases, with 11 bases between the two germline ends. The CDR3 loop spans 16 amino acids. The CDR3 region has the DNA TGTGCCAGCTCACCAAATGGGGCTTTCTCTGGAAACACCATATATTTT. This codes for CASSPNGAFSGNTIYF.

The CDR3 region has the DNA TGTGCCAGCAGCCTGGGGGGCAGGGGATCGGATGAGCAGTTCTTC. This encodes CASSLGGRGSDEQFF. The V gene is TRBV5-6, the J gene TRBJ2-1, with D possibly called TRBD1 or TRBD2 (6 bases each). CDR3 length: 15 residues. Trimming took 4 bases from V and 8 from J, leaving 19 bases between them. Germline CDR1 reads SGHDT; CDR2 reads YYEEEE.

This clone has a single count. The V gene is TRBV11-2, the J gene TRBJ1-6, with D uncertain. Trimming cost V 4 bases and J 0 bases, with 19 bases left between them. This CDR3 has 19 amino acids. Germline V gene sequence: CDR1 SGHAT, CDR2 FQNNGV. The CDR3 DNA sequence: TGTGCCAGCAGCTCCCCCCTTTACGTTGGGAGCTCCTATAATTCACCCCTCCACTTT. Protein sequence: CASSSPLYVGSSYNSPLHF.

The rearrangement uses TRBV18 and TRBJ2-7, with D perhaps TRBD2 (5 bases). The germline CDR1 and CDR2 sequences are KGHSH and LQKENI. V lost 6 bases and J 5 bases, leaving 11 bases between the germline ends. This CDR3 has 12 residues. The CDR3 DNA reads as TGTGCCAGCTCTCGGGATAGCAACGAGCAGTACTTC. Amino acids: CASSRDSNEQYF.

The rearrangement uses TRBV19 and TRBJ1-4; D is unresolved. The CDR3 loop spans 14 amino acids. Trimming left V 4 bases short and J 5 bases short, with 11 bases between. CDR1 and CDR2 from the germline V gene are LNHDA and SQIVND (reference sequence). In DNA form, the CDR3 reads TGTGCCAGTAGTAGAGGGTTCGGCAATGAAAAACTGTTTTTT. It encodes CASSRGFGNEKLFF.

This rearrangement joins TRBV27 to TRBJ1-6; 7 nucleotides agree with TRBD1. Germline lookup yields CDR1 MNHEY and CDR2 SMNVEV (reference sequence). V was pared by 4 bases and J by 6 bases, with 12 bases of the junction left unmatched. CDR3 size: 17 residues. CDR3 sequence reads: CASSSSVPGQSNSPLHF. CDR3 coding DNA: TGTGCCAGCAGTTCCTCCGTGCCGGGACAGTCTAATTCACCCCTCCACTTT.

This clone was picked up a small number of times. The chain carries TRBV4-1 and TRBJ2-7; D is possibly TRBD2 (6 bases). The V gene lost 0 bases and the J gene lost 2 bases, with 14 bases spanning the gap. The CDR3 length is 16 residues. Germline CDR1 is MGHRA and CDR2 is YSYEKL. This CDR3 reads CASSQDPGGEAYEQYF. The CDR3 DNA sequence: TGCGCCAGCAGCCAAGACCCCGGAGGGGAGGCCTACGAGCAGTACTTC.

The chain links TRBV7-9 to TRBJ2-7, with D tentatively TRBD1 (5 bases). Looked up from germline, CDR1 is SEHNR and CDR2 is FQNEAQ (reference sequence). The V end was cut by 1 base, the J end by 3 bases, with 19 bases between. The CDR3 sequence is 17 residues long. The CDR3 nucleotides are TGTGCCAGCAGCTTAGTAGGAGAGTTAGGGGCGCGCTACGAGCAGTACTTC. This codes for CASSLVGELGARYEQYF.

The chain recombines TRBV5-6 with TRBJ2-5, with D possibly being TRBD2 (6 bases). Germline V gene lookup returns CDR1 SGHDT and CDR2 YYEEEE. The ends were cut back, 0 bases at V and 14 bases at J, with 11 bases in the middle. This CDR3 spans 11 amino acids. Here the CDR3 DNA reads TGTGCCAGCAGCTTGGGGGGGACTTCCTACTTC. This gives the protein CASSLGGTSYF.

In this sample, this clone turned up a few times. The chain recombines TRBV7-9 with TRBJ2-1; a possible D gene is TRBD1 (5 bases). This CDR3 has 14 amino acids. V was pared by 0 bases and J by 5 bases, with 8 bases between. CDR1 SEHNR and CDR2 FQNEAQ come from the germline V gene (reference sequence). The DNA of the CDR3 is TGTGCCAGCAGCTTAGCTCCCAGGGACAATGAGCAGTTCTTC. Protein: CASSLAPRDNEQFF.

The CDR3 DNA follows: TGTGCCAGCAGCTCACGAAACGACATCACCGGGGAGCTGTTTTTT. Protein product: CASSSRNDITGELFF. The V call is TRBV7-3, the J call TRBJ2-2; no clear D gene. This CDR3 is built from 15 residues. V was cut by 4 bases and J by 4 bases, with 13 bases left in between. CDR1 and CDR2 from the germline V gene are SGHTA and FQGTGA.

The CDR3 sequence is CASSAMTGGGTDTQYF. CDR3 DNA sequence: TGCGCCAGCAGCGCCATGACAGGGGGTGGCACAGATACGCAGTATTTT. V and J are TRBV5-1 and TRBJ2-3, with TRBD1 matching 9 bases. The CDR3 covers 16 residues. Trimming took 4 bases from V and 1 from J; bases not matched to a gene: 7. The germline gives CDR1 SGHRS, CDR2 YFSETQ.